This T cell receptor beta chain is from a study of blood T cell repertoires in COVID-19. Using immunoSEQ multiplex PCR, the repertoire was profiled, and TCRdb retains in-frame clones only, with some absent. The table includes about 73,000 clones, roughly three quarters detected once. Followed longitudinally, the Seattle patients had been enrolled during active infection. The ends were cut back, 5 bases at V and 8 bases at J, with 18 bases in the middle. This CDR3 contains 14 residues. CDR1 and CDR2 (germline): SEHNR, FQNEAQ (reference sequence). The genes are TRBV7-9 and TRBJ1-2; no clear D. Sequences were obtained from peripheral blood. The clonotype comes from a man aged 65 to 79 with COVID-19, enrolled during active disease. The CDR3 DNA reads as TGTGCCAGCAGCCCAGCGGGGTCGGTTTACGGCTACACCTTC. Translation gives CASSPAGSVYGYTF.